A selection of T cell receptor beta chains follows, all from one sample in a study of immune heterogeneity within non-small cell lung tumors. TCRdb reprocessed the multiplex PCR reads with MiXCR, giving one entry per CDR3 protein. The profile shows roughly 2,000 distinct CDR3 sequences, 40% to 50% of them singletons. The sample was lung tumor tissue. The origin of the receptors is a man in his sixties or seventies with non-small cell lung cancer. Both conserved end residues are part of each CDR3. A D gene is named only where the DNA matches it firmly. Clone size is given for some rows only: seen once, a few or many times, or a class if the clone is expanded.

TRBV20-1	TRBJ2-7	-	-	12	CSATDRQYEQYF	TGCAGTGCTACAGACAGACAGTACGAGCAGTACTTC
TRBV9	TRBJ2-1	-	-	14	CASSTSDLGNEQFF	TGTGCCAGCAGCACCTCGGACCTGGGCAATGAGCAGTTCTTC
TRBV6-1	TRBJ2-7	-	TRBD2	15	CASRGSGNSSYEQYF	TGTGCCAGCAGGGGGAGCGGGAATAGCTCCTACGAGCAGTACTTC
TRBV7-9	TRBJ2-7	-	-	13	CASQAPPSYEQYF	TGTGCCAGCCAAGCACCTCCATCCTACGAGCAGTACTTC
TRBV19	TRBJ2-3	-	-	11	CASSMDGTQYF	TGTGCCAGTAGTATGGATGGTACGCAGTATTTT
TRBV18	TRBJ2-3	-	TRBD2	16	CASSPLSGASTDTQYF	TGTGCCAGCTCACCTTTAAGCGGGGCCTCCACAGATACGCAGTATTTT
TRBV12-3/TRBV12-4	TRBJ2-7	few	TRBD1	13	CASRGQGAREQYF	TGTGCCAGCAGGGGACAGGGGGCGCGGGAGCAGTACTTC
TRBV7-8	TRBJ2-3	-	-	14	CASTSGGGVRTQYF	TGTGCCAGCACCTCTGGGGGTGGGGTTAGGACGCAGTATTTT
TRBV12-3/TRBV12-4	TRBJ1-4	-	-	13	CASSIRENEKLFF	TGTGCCAGCAGTATCCGGGAGAATGAAAAACTGTTTTTT
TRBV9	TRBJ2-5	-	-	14	CASSHTGQQETQYF	TGTGCCAGCAGCCATACCGGACAGCAAGAGACCCAGTACTTC
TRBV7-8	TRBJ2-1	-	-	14	CASSTSRLRNEQFF	TGTGCCAGCAGCACCAGCCGGCTCCGCAATGAGCAGTTCTTC
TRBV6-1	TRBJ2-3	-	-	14	CAAEEGGVTDTQYF	TGTGCCGCCGAGGAGGGGGGGGTTACAGATACGCAGTATTTT
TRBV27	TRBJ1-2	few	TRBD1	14	CASSPDRGQGGYTF	TGTGCCAGCAGCCCTGACAGGGGGCAGGGTGGCTACACCTTC
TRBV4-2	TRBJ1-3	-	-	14	CASSQTRNRNTIYF	TGTGCCAGCAGCCAAACTCGTAACCGAAACACCATATATTTT
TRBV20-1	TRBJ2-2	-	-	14	CSAWQQGITGELFF	TGCAGTGCTTGGCAACAGGGAATAACCGGGGAGCTGTTTTTT
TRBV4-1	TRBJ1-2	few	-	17	CASSQAVGSLDFYGYTF	TGCGCCAGCAGCCAAGCAGTGGGAAGCCTCGACTTCTATGGCTACACCTTC
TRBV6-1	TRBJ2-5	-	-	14	CASSPTGSPETQYF	TGTGCCAGCAGCCCAACAGGGTCGCCGGAGACCCAGTACTTC
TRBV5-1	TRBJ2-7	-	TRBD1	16	CASSTGTGGSSYEQYF	TGCGCCAGCAGCACCGGGACAGGGGGCAGCTCCTACGAGCAGTACTTC
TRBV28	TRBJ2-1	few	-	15	CASSFQDGRVNEQFF	TGTGCCAGCAGTTTCCAGGACGGTCGGGTTAATGAGCAGTTCTTC
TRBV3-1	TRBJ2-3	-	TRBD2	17	CASSRIAGGRLTDTQYF	TGTGCCAGCAGCCGGATAGCGGGAGGTCGGCTCACAGATACGCAGTATTTT
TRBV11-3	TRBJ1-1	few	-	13	CASSLDSGGSAFF	TGTGCCAGCAGCTTAGATTCTGGGGGTTCAGCTTTCTTT
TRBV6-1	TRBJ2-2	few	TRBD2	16	CASSWATSGYTGELFF	TGTGCCAGCAGTTGGGCGACTAGCGGGTACACCGGGGAGCTGTTTTTT
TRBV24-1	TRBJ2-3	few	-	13	CATSVPWGDTQYF	TGTGCCACCAGTGTCCCCTGGGGGGATACGCAGTATTTT
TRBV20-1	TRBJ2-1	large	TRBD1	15	CSAKGQGGRWDEQFF	TGCAGTGCTAAGGGACAGGGAGGACGGTGGGATGAGCAGTTCTTC
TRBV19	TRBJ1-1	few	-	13	CASRRMGDTEAFF	TGTGCCAGTAGACGGATGGGGGACACTGAAGCTTTCTTT
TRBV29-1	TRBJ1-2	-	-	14	CSVDLPDRVYGYTF	TGCAGCGTTGATCTCCCGGACCGAGTCTATGGCTACACCTTC
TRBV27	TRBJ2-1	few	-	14	CASSQQLTVNEQFF	TGTGCCAGCAGTCAACAGTTGACCGTCAATGAGCAGTTCTTC
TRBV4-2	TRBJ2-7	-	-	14	CASSQVHPEREQYF	TGTGCCAGCAGCCAAGTTCACCCAGAGAGGGAGCAGTACTTC
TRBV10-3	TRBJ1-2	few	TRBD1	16	CAIQVPRQGLYYGYTF	TGTGCCATCCAAGTCCCTAGACAGGGGTTATACTATGGCTACACCTTC
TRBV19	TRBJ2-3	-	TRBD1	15	CASRRTGANAGTQYF	TGTGCCAGTAGAAGGACAGGGGCCAACGCTGGTACGCAGTATTTT
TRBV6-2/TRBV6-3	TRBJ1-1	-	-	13	CASNEKENTEAFF	TGTGCCAGCAATGAGAAGGAGAACACTGAAGCTTTCTTT
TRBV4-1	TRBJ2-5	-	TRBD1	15	CASSAGQGWRETQYF	TGCGCCAGCAGCGCTGGACAGGGTTGGCGAGAGACCCAGTACTTC
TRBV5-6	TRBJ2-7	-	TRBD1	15	CASSFYMTGAYGQYF	TGTGCCAGCAGCTTCTATATGACAGGGGCTTATGGGCAGTACTTC
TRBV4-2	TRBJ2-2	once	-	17	CASSQDFGQGGTGELFF	TGTGCCAGCAGCCAAGATTTTGGGCAGGGAGGTACCGGGGAGCTGTTTTTT
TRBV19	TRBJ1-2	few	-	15	CASSISSASNYGYTF	TGTGCCAGTAGTATTTCCAGCGCGTCTAACTACGGCTACACCTTC
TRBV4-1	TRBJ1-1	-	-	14	CASSQDGVRDEAFF	TGCGCCAGCAGCCAAGATGGCGTCAGGGACGAAGCTTTCTTT
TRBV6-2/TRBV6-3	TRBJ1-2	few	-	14	CASRGRGRAVGYTF	TGTGCCAGCAGGGGACGGGGCAGGGCTGTCGGCTACACCTTC
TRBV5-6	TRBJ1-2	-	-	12	CASSLGGGGYTF	TGTGCCAGCAGCTTGGGAGGGGGTGGCTACACCTTC
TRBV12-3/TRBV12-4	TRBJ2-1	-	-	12	CASKGIYNEQFF	TGTGCCAGCAAAGGGATTTACAATGAGCAGTTCTTC
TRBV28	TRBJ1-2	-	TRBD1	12	CASRTGYYGYTF	TGTGCCAGCAGGACAGGGTACTATGGCTACACCTTC
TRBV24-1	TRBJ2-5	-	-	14	CATSDPRHGGTQYF	TGTGCCACCAGTGACCCCCGGCACGGAGGCACCCAGTACTTC
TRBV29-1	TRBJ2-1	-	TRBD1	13	CSVEGQGYNEQFF	TGCAGCGTTGAAGGACAGGGCTACAATGAGCAGTTCTTC
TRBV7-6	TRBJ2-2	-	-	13	CASSLVDTGELFF	TGTGCCAGCAGCTTAGTGGACACCGGGGAGCTGTTTTTT
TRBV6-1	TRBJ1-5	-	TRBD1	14	CASRGRGQTQPQHF	TGTGCCAGCCGAGGAAGGGGACAGACTCAGCCCCAGCATTTT
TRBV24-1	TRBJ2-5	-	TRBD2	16	CATSDWPLAGVETQYF	TGTGCCACCAGTGATTGGCCACTAGCGGGAGTTGAGACCCAGTACTTC
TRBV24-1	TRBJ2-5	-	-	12	CATSEGARTQYF	TGTGCCACCAGTGAGGGGGCGAGGACCCAGTACTTC
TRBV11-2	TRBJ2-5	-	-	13	CASSLQGVETQYF	TGTGCCAGCAGCCTACAGGGAGTAGAGACCCAGTACTTC
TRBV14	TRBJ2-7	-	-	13	CASSQVHPYEQYF	TGTGCCAGCAGCCAAGTCCATCCCTACGAGCAGTACTTC
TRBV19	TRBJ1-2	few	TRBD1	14	CASRDRDSNYGYTF	TGTGCCAGCCGGGACAGGGACTCTAACTATGGCTACACCTTC
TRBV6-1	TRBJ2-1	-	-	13	CASSPTTYNEQFF	TGTGCCAGCAGTCCCACAACATACAATGAGCAGTTCTTC
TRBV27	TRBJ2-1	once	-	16	CASRSETGSSYNEQFF	TGTGCCAGCCGCTCTGAAACCGGGAGCTCCTACAATGAGCAGTTCTTC
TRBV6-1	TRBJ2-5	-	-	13	CASSEGGDETQYF	TGTGCCAGCAGTGAAGGAGGGGATGAGACCCAGTACTTC
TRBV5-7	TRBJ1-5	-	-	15	CASRYGRDSDQPQHF	TGTGCCAGCAGATATGGACGGGATAGCGATCAGCCCCAGCATTTT
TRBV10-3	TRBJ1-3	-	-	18	CAISESLTQLRSGNTIYF	TGTGCCATCAGTGAGTCGCTCACACAGCTTCGCTCTGGAAACACCATATATTTT
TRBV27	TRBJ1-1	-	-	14	CASSLDSGVTEAFF	TGTGCCAGCAGTTTGGACAGTGGGGTCACTGAAGCTTTCTTT
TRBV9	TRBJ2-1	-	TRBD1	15	CASSAQGQTYNEQFF	TGTGCCAGCAGTGCCCAGGGACAGACCTACAATGAGCAGTTCTTC
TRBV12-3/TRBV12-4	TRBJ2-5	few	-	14	CASSSSLASETQYF	TGTGCCAGCAGCTCCAGCTTAGCAAGTGAGACCCAGTACTTC
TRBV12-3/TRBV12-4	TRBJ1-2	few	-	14	CASSPTGDYYGYTF	TGTGCCAGCAGCCCGACGGGGGACTACTATGGCTACACCTTC
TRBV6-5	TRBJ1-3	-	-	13	CASSYSPGNTIYF	TGTGCCAGCAGTTACTCTCCTGGAAACACCATATATTTT
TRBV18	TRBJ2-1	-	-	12	CASSPSSDEQFF	TGTGCCAGCTCCCCGAGTAGCGATGAGCAGTTCTTC